A selection of T cell receptor beta chains follows, all from one sample in a study of blood T cell repertoires in COVID-19. Method: immunoSEQ multiplex PCR; TCRdb's copy keeps in-frame clones and lacks some. The sample holds tens of thousands of clones, more than 60% seen once. Sequenced sample: peripheral blood. These receptors were obtained from a woman aged 80 or older with active or convalescent COVID-19. The CDR3 runs from the conserved cysteine through the conserved F or W. The D gene is left open where the match is weak. For some rows the clone size is stated as once, few or many, or as a class when expanded; others skip it.

v_gene: TRBV19; d_gene: TRBD1; abundance: .; j_gene: TRBJ2-2; CDR3nt: TGTGCCAGTAGCCCGGGACAGGCGGGCACCGGGGAGCTGTTTTTT; CDR3aa: CASSPGQAGTGELFF
v_gene: TRBV9; d_gene: .; abundance: .; j_gene: TRBJ1-2; CDR3nt: TGTGCCAGCAGCCCCTCAAGCCGGGTAGGGGACTATGGCTACACCTTC; CDR3aa: CASSPSSRVGDYGYTF
v_gene: TRBV6-1; d_gene: TRBD1; abundance: .; j_gene: TRBJ1-1; CDR3nt: TGTGCCAGCAGTCCCCTAGACAGGGTGAACACTGAAGCTTTCTTT; CDR3aa: CASSPLDRVNTEAFF
v_gene: TRBV5-1; d_gene: .; abundance: .; j_gene: TRBJ2-7; CDR3nt: TGCGCCAGCAGCTTCTCGGGGGCCTACGAGCAGTACTTC; CDR3aa: CASSFSGAYEQYF
v_gene: TRBV2; d_gene: TRBD1; abundance: .; j_gene: TRBJ1-1; CDR3nt: TGTGCCAGCGGTGGGACAGTACTGAACACTGAAGCTTTCTTT; CDR3aa: CASGGTVLNTEAFF
v_gene: TRBV11-2; d_gene: .; abundance: few; j_gene: TRBJ1-6; CDR3nt: TGTGCCAGCAGCCCATGGCAGGGCTATAATTCACCCCTCCACTTT; CDR3aa: CASSPWQGYNSPLHF
v_gene: TRBV14; d_gene: .; abundance: .; j_gene: TRBJ2-7; CDR3nt: TGTGCCAGCAGCCAAAATTGGCAGGGGAACGAGCAGTACTTC; CDR3aa: CASSQNWQGNEQYF
v_gene: TRBV18; d_gene: .; abundance: few; j_gene: TRBJ1-1; CDR3nt: TGTGCCAGCTCACCATACGGGGGGCAAGGTACTGAAGCTTTCTTT; CDR3aa: CASSPYGGQGTEAFF
v_gene: TRBV7-9; d_gene: .; abundance: .; j_gene: TRBJ1-6; CDR3nt: TGTGCCAGCAGCTTCCGAGGGACAAGTAATTCACCCCTCCACTTT; CDR3aa: CASSFRGTSNSPLHF
v_gene: TRBV19; d_gene: TRBD1; abundance: .; j_gene: TRBJ1-2; CDR3nt: TGTGCCAGTAGTACGACAGGGCCTAACTATGGCTACACCTTC; CDR3aa: CASSTTGPNYGYTF
v_gene: TRBV7-9; d_gene: TRBD1; abundance: .; j_gene: TRBJ1-4; CDR3nt: TGTGCCAGCAGTCAGCAGGGGGTTGATGAAAAACTGTTTTTT; CDR3aa: CASSQQGVDEKLFF
v_gene: TRBV5-1; d_gene: TRBD1; abundance: few; j_gene: TRBJ2-5; CDR3nt: TGCGCCAGCAGACAGGGGTGGGAGACCCAGTACTTC; CDR3aa: CASRQGWETQYF
v_gene: TRBV19; d_gene: TRBD1; abundance: once; j_gene: TRBJ1-5; CDR3nt: TGTGCCAGTAGTCCCCGGACAGGTTTGGAAAATAGCAATCAGCCCCAGCATTTT; CDR3aa: CASSPRTGLENSNQPQHF
v_gene: TRBV5-1; d_gene: TRBD2; abundance: .; j_gene: TRBJ2-5; CDR3nt: TGCGCCAGCAGCGGATCTAGCGGGGGGGCCCCGGAGACCCAGTACTTC; CDR3aa: CASSGSSGGAPETQYF
v_gene: TRBV19; d_gene: TRBD1; abundance: .; j_gene: TRBJ1-1; CDR3nt: TGTGCCAGTAGTATACCGACAGGGGGCTACACTGAAGCTTTCTTT; CDR3aa: CASSIPTGGYTEAFF
v_gene: TRBV11-2; d_gene: .; abundance: .; j_gene: TRBJ1-1; CDR3nt: TGTGCCAGCAATAGGCAGGGGAGAACTGAAGCTTTCTTT; CDR3aa: CASNRQGRTEAFF
v_gene: TRBV3-1/TRBV3-2; d_gene: .; abundance: .; j_gene: TRBJ1-1; CDR3nt: TGTGCCAGCAGCCAACTATTGAACACTGAAGCTTTCTTT; CDR3aa: CASSQLLNTEAFF
v_gene: TRBV5-1; d_gene: TRBD1; abundance: .; j_gene: TRBJ2-2; CDR3nt: TGCGCCAGCAGCCCCGGGACAGGGGATACCGGGGAGCTGTTTTTT; CDR3aa: CASSPGTGDTGELFF
v_gene: TRBV11-3; d_gene: .; abundance: few; j_gene: TRBJ2-7; CDR3nt: TGTGCCAGCAGCTTTAGGACTAACGAGCAGTACTTC; CDR3aa: CASSFRTNEQYF
v_gene: TRBV12-1; d_gene: .; abundance: .; j_gene: TRBJ2-5; CDR3nt: TGTGCCAGCAGCTCCAGCGGAGAGACCCAGTACTTC; CDR3aa: CASSSSGETQYF
v_gene: TRBV6-5; d_gene: .; abundance: once; j_gene: TRBJ1-1; CDR3nt: TGTGCCAGCAGTTCTGACATATACAACACTGAAGCTTTCTTT; CDR3aa: CASSSDIYNTEAFF
v_gene: TRBV5-1; d_gene: .; abundance: .; j_gene: TRBJ1-5; CDR3nt: TGCGCCAGCAGCTTCAGTTCTGATCAGCCCCAGCATTTT; CDR3aa: CASSFSSDQPQHF
v_gene: TRBV15; d_gene: .; abundance: .; j_gene: TRBJ1-5; CDR3nt: TGTGCCACCAGCAGAGACGGCAAGAGGGAGCCCCAGCATTTT; CDR3aa: CATSRDGKREPQHF
v_gene: TRBV9; d_gene: TRBD1; abundance: few; j_gene: TRBJ1-1; CDR3nt: TGTGCCAGCAGCGTAGGCGGGACAGGGGGATACACTGAAGCTTTCTTT; CDR3aa: CASSVGGTGGYTEAFF
v_gene: TRBV20-1; d_gene: .; abundance: many; j_gene: TRBJ2-2; CDR3nt: TGCAGTGCTAGTAGGCCAGGGTACACCGGGGAGCTGTTTTTT; CDR3aa: CSASRPGYTGELFF
v_gene: TRBV5-8; d_gene: TRBD1; abundance: once; j_gene: TRBJ2-7; CDR3nt: TGTGCCAGCAGCTCCTTGGACAGGGGGCTACAGTACTTC; CDR3aa: CASSSLDRGLQYF
v_gene: TRBV11-1; d_gene: .; abundance: .; j_gene: TRBJ1-2; CDR3nt: TGTGCCAGCAGTCAAGACCCAGGGGTTATTGACACCTTC; CDR3aa: CASSQDPGVIDTF
v_gene: TRBV6-1; d_gene: .; abundance: .; j_gene: TRBJ2-7; CDR3nt: TGTGCCAGCAGTGAACCGACTAGACGCCCCTACGAGCAGTACTTC; CDR3aa: CASSEPTRRPYEQYF
v_gene: TRBV2; d_gene: .; abundance: .; j_gene: TRBJ1-1; CDR3nt: TGTGCCAGCAGTGCGGGGAACGCGAACACTGAAGCTTTCTTT; CDR3aa: CASSAGNANTEAFF
v_gene: TRBV3-1/TRBV3-2; d_gene: .; abundance: .; j_gene: TRBJ1-1; CDR3nt: TGTGCCAGCAGCCAAGCGACGGGGAACACTGAAGCTTTCTTT; CDR3aa: CASSQATGNTEAFF
v_gene: TRBV29-1; d_gene: TRBD2; abundance: .; j_gene: TRBJ2-1; CDR3nt: TGCAGCGCGTATACTAGCGGGGGCTACAATGAGCAGTTCTTC; CDR3aa: CSAYTSGGYNEQFF
v_gene: TRBV10-2; d_gene: .; abundance: .; j_gene: TRBJ1-1; CDR3nt: TGCGCCAGCAGTGTGGCAAGAGGGGGCACTGAAGCTTTCTTT; CDR3aa: CASSVARGGTEAFF